Following are 24 T cell receptor beta chains from one sample sequenced in a study of response to subunit inactivated influenza vaccine. TCRdb called the RT-PCR reads again in MiXCR, with one record for every CDR3 protein. There are 550,000 to 600,000 distinct CDR3 sequences in the sample; about 11% occur only once, and 10% lies in the top ten. The sequencing used PBMCs from blood, collected on the day of vaccination. All receptors come from a man aged 50 or older who received an inactivated influenza vaccine.

In this sample, this clonotype turned up a few times. The chain has TRBV20-1 and TRBJ2-5, with 12 bases matching TRBD2. Unmatched junction bases numbered 5, after V lost 4 bases and J lost 2 bases. Germline CDR1 is DFQATT and CDR2 is SNEGSKA (reference sequence). The CDR3 is 15 amino acids. The CDR3 region is CSAIGLAGSQETQYF. DNA for the CDR3: TGCAGTGCTATAGGACTAGCGGGATCTCAAGAGACCCAGTACTTC.

The chain uses TRBV7-2 and TRBJ2-1; 9 positions agree with TRBD2. The CDR3 has 13 residues. CDR1 is SGHTA, CDR2 FQGNSA, per germline. Unmatched junction bases numbered 2, after V lost 2 bases and J lost 9 bases. This chain's CDR3 is CASSLSREGEQFF. DNA for the CDR3: TGTGCCAGCAGCTTATCGCGGGAGGGTGAGCAGTTCTTC. Supplemented by reference TRBV7-2 and TRBJ2-1, the full variable domain reads GAGVSQSPSNKVTEKGKDVELRCDPISGHTALYWYRQSLGQGLEFLIYFQGNSAPDKSGLPSDRFSAERTGGSVSTLTIQRTQQEDSAVYLCASSLSREGEQFFGPGTRLTVL.

This chain uses TRBV20-1 with TRBJ2-5, with 10 bases that match TRBD1. Germline-derived CDR1 and CDR2 are DFQATT and SNEGSKA (reference sequence). Unmatched junction bases numbered 23, after V lost 1 base and J lost 3 bases. The CDR3 spans 21 residues. CDR3 residues: CSARGSPGTGDWFVMEETQYF. In DNA form, the CDR3 reads TGCAGTGCTAGAGGGAGTCCCGGGACAGGGGATTGGTTTGTGATGGAAGAGACCCAGTACTTC.

This chain links TRBV20-1 with TRBJ1-5, with a tentative D call TRBD1 (5 bases). CDR1 and CDR2 from the germline V gene are DFQATT and SNEGSKA (reference sequence). The CDR3 consists of 17 residues. CDR3 nucleotide sequence: TGCTGCGCTAGTGAGCAGGGAGGGGTTACGGGCAATCAGCCCCAGCATTTT. Translated, it gives CCASEQGGVTGNQPQHF.

This clonotype was counted a few times. V is TRBV5-1 and J is TRBJ2-4; 8 bases agree with TRBD1. CDR3 length: 16 amino acids. Trimming took 0 bases from V and 4 from J; bases not matched to a gene: 6. The V gene's germline CDR1 is SGHRS and CDR2 YFSETQ. CDR3 residues: CASSLVQGAWKNIQYF. In DNA, the CDR3 is TGCGCCAGCAGCTTGGTGCAGGGGGCTTGGAAAAACATTCAGTACTTC.

The chain has TRBV5-6 and TRBJ2-7; D is unclear. CDR1 is SGHDT, CDR2 YYEEEE, per germline. This CDR3 comprises 12 residues. V was pared by 6 bases and J by 4 bases, with 11 bases between. CDR3 residues: CASTLTSYEQYF. The CDR3 bases are TGTGCCAGCACCTTAACCAGTTACGAGCAGTACTTC.

Details on this clonotype: Germline is not matched at one junction end, which may reflect a read error. The chain links TRBV20-1 to TRBJ2-5; D possibly corresponds to TRBD1 (5 bases). The CDR3 is 13 amino acids. In germline, CDR1 is DFQATT, CDR2 SNEGSKA (reference sequence). The CDR3: CSARRQLQGTQYF. The CDR3 DNA follows: TGCAGTGCTAGAAGACAGTTGCAAGGGACCCAGTACTTC.

This chain uses TRBV2 with TRBJ1-1; no firm D call. V shed 6 bases and J shed 4 bases, with 12 bases lying between them. Germline CDR1 reads SNHLY; CDR2 reads FYNNEI. The CDR3 contains 13 residues. CDR3 nucleotides: TGTGCCAGCAGATTGTTTCCGTCCACTGAAGCTTTCTTT. Its translation is CASRLFPSTEAFF.

CDR3 bases: TGTGCCAGCAGCTTAGGCGGGGGTCTTTTGTCCATAAATGAGCAGTTCTTC. Encoded protein: CASSLGGGLLSINEQFF. The J gene is TRBJ2-1, the V gene TRBV7-6; 7 bases fit TRBD2. The germline V gene encodes CDR1 SGHVS and CDR2 FNYEAQ. Germline trimming cut 1 base from V and 7 bases from J; bases unmatched to any gene: 13. The CDR3 runs to 17 residues.

The V gene is TRBV7-2, the J gene TRBJ1-1; weak D call: TRBD1 (6 bases). The CDR3 consists of 15 residues. From germline, CDR1 is SGHTA and CDR2 FQGNSA. Trimming took off 5 bases at V and 4 bases at J, with 17 bases between the two ends. The CDR3 nucleotides are TGTGCCAGCAGCCAGGGGTTGGGGCTGCCCACTGAAGCTTTCTTT. Encoded protein: CASSQGLGLPTEAFF.

This clonotype was counted at least ten times. One end of the junction is discordant with germline, which a read error may explain. J is TRBJ2-3 and V is TRBV5-1; D is unclear. Germline assignment: CDR1 SGHRS and CDR2 YFSETQ. This CDR3 region has 12 residues. The CDR3: CASRQGTDTQYF. Here the CDR3 DNA reads TGTGCCAGCAGGCAAGGCACAGATACGCAGTATTTT. Full variable domain (rest looked up from reference TRBV5-1 and TRBJ2-3): KAGVTQTPRYLIKTRGQQVTLSCSPISGHRSVSWYQQTPGQGLQFLFEYFSETQRNKGNFPGRFSGRQFSNSRSEMNVSTLELGDSALYLCASRQGTDTQYFGPGTRLTVL.

This clonotype was observed at least ten times. The rearrangement joins TRBV12-3 or TRBV12-4 to TRBJ1-2; D is undetermined. CDR3 length: 13 amino acids. V shed 2 bases and J shed 3 bases, with 7 bases lying between them. Written as DNA, the CDR3 is TGTGCCAGCAGTTTATACACTCACTATGGCTACACCTTC. Its protein product is CASSLYTHYGYTF.

This clonotype was counted ten times or more. The chain is built from TRBV7-8 and TRBJ2-3; no definite D call. The CDR3 covers 14 residues. V lost 4 bases, J lost 5 bases, and 13 bases lay in between. Germline loops: CDR1 SGHVS, CDR2 FQNEAQ. Here the CDR3 DNA reads TGTGCCAGCAGCTCCTCACCCCCGCAAGATACGCAGTATTTT. It yields the protein CASSSSPPQDTQYF.

Many counts were recorded for this clonotype. This chain links TRBV6-2 or TRBV6-3 with TRBJ1-5, with 7 bases lining up with TRBD1. Trimming removed 1 base from V and 5 bases from J; junction bases left unmatched: 5. CDR1 and CDR2 (germline): MNHEY, SVGEGT. There are 15 residues in the CDR3. Written as DNA, the CDR3 is TGTGCCAGCAGTTACTGGGTAGGGGGCGATCAGCCCCAGCATTTT. Amino acids: CASSYWVGGDQPQHF.

For this clonotype: The germline gene is not matched at one end of the junction; a read error may be the cause. The chain is built from TRBV5-1 and TRBJ2-7; D not resolved. The CDR3 totals 13 residues. Germline values: CDR1 SGHRS, CDR2 YFSETQ. The CDR3 nucleotides read TGCGCCAGCATCTTGGGCGAATGGGCCGAGCAGTACTTC. Translation: CASILGEWAEQYF.

This clonotype was observed at least ten times. V usage is TRBV5-1 and J usage is TRBJ2-1, with 7 bases identical to TRBD1. Trimming at V came to 3 bases and at J to 7 bases, leaving 1 base not matched to a gene. Germline V gives CDR1 SGHRS, CDR2 YFSETQ. CDR3 length equals 12 residues. The CDR3 loop is CASSSQGNEQFF. For the CDR3, the DNA is TGCGCCAGCAGCTCACAGGGGAATGAGCAGTTCTTC.

The V and J genes are TRBV12-3 or TRBV12-4 and TRBJ2-2, with D perhaps matching TRBD1 (6 bases). V lost 7 bases and J 6 bases, leaving 9 bases between the germline ends. The CDR3 loop spans 12 amino acids. This chain's CDR3 is CASKQGPGELFF. The CDR3 coding sequence is TGTGCCAGCAAACAGGGTCCCGGGGAGCTGTTTTTT.

The chain carries TRBV2 and TRBJ1-3; D is perhaps TRBD1 (5 bases). CDR3 length equals 14 residues. V lost 6 bases and J lost 1, with 10 bases in between. From germline, CDR1 is SNHLY and CDR2 FYNNEI. The CDR3 protein is CASSWDGSGNTIYF. CDR3 nucleotide sequence: TGTGCCAGCAGCTGGGACGGTTCTGGAAACACCATATATTTT.

CDR3 coding DNA: TGCGCCAGCAGCTTAATGGCCAGGGGTTTGGGAGAGACCCAGTACTTC. Translation: CASSLMARGLGETQYF. The V call is TRBV5-1, the J call TRBJ2-5; D might be TRBD1 (6 bases). Between the trimmed V and J ends, which lost 2 bases and 4 bases, there was a span of 18 bases. The CDR3 spans 16 residues. Germline loops: CDR1 SGHRS, CDR2 YFSETQ.

This clonotype was recorded a few times. This chain links TRBV6-5 with TRBJ2-1, with 10 bases lining up with TRBD2. This CDR3 region has 17 residues. CDR1 is MNHEY and CDR2 is SVGAGI in the germline V gene. Trimming cost V 0 bases and J 8 bases; bases outside gene matches: 10. The CDR3 region has the DNA TGTGCCAGCAGTTACTCCGCTAGCGGGGGACCCAGGGATGAGCAGTTCTTC. This translates into CASSYSASGGPRDEQFF.

This clonotype was seen a handful of times. The rearrangement links TRBV27 to TRBJ2-1; 14 positions agree with TRBD2. Germline loops: CDR1 MNHEY, CDR2 SMNVEV (reference sequence). Trimming cost V 2 bases and J 1 base; bases outside gene matches: 19. The CDR3 extends over 23 amino acids. CDR3 nucleotide sequence: TGTGCCAGCAGTTTACGACCTTTTCTTGACGGGACTAGCGGGAGCCCTTCCTACAATGAGCAGTTCTTC. It translates to CASSLRPFLDGTSGSPSYNEQFF.

This clonotype was recorded a few times. This chain joins TRBV20-1 and TRBJ2-1; 10 bases map to TRBD2. Germline CDR1 DFQATT, CDR2 SNEGSKA (reference sequence). V was clipped by 0 bases and J by 6 bases; unmatched bases: 5. The CDR3 has 15 residues. The CDR3 sequence is CSARDGAGGGNEQFF. The CDR3 DNA reads TGCAGTGCTAGAGATGGAGCGGGAGGGGGCAATGAGCAGTTCTTC.

This clonotype was seen ten or more times. The genes are TRBV12-3 or TRBV12-4 and TRBJ2-1; D not resolved. This CDR3 is 15 amino acids long. V lost 3 bases to trimming and J lost 9 bases, with 18 bases between them. The CDR3 region is CASSFSSGRWAEQFF. As DNA, the CDR3 is TGTGCCAGCAGTTTTTCGTCCGGCAGGTGGGCTGAGCAGTTCTTC.

The chain has TRBV6-6 and TRBJ1-5; D not certain. Germline V gene sequence: CDR1 MNHNY, CDR2 SVGAGI (reference sequence). The CDR3 runs to 13 residues. V was clipped by 0 bases and J by 6 bases, with 6 bases between them. CDR3 DNA sequence: TGTGCCAGCAGTTACTCATCCCTTCAGCCCCAGCATTTT. This sequence encodes CASSYSSLQPQHF.